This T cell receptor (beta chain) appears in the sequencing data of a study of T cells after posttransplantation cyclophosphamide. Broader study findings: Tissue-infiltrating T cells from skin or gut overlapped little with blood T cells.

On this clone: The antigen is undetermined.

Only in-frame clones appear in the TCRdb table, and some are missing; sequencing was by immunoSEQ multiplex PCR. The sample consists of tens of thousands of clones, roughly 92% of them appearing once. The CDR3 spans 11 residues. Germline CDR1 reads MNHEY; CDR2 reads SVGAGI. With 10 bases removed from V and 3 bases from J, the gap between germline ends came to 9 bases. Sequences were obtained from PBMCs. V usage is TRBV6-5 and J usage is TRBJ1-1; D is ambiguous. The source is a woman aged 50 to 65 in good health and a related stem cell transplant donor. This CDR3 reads CATTEDTEAFF. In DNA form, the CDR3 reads TGTGCCACCACAGAAGACACTGAAGCTTTCTTT.